This T cell receptor beta chain was retrieved from a study of blood T cell repertoires in COVID-19. Study information: The study drew acute and convalescent COVID-19 samples from the United States, Italy and Spain.

The ends were cut back, 4 bases at V and 8 bases at J, with 5 bases in the middle. Germline-derived CDR1 and CDR2 are LGHDT and YNNKEL (reference sequence). This CDR3 has 11 residues. Followed over time, Seattle patients had been enrolled while infection was active. Repertoires were generated with immunoSEQ multiplex PCR, while TCRdb's copy carries only in-frame clones and drops some. The sample has under 250,000 clones; roughly 85% are singletons. This TCR came from a middle-aged man with COVID-19, enrolled during active disease. The sample comprised peripheral blood. J is TRBJ1-4 and V is TRBV3-1 (or the pseudogene TRBV3-2), with D tentatively TRBD1 (5 bases). As DNA, the CDR3 is TGTGCCAGCAGCCGGACAGAAAAACTGTTTTTT. It specifies CASSRTEKLFF.